This T cell receptor beta chain came from a study of T cell responses to AZD1222 COVID-19 vaccine. Assay used: immunoSEQ multiplex PCR; TCRdb lists only in-frame clones, some missing. The sample consists of roughly 180,000 clones, 90% to 95% of them appearing once. Sequenced here: peripheral blood, sampled 28 days after the second AZD1222 dose. The receptor was derived from an adult who received the AZD1222 COVID-19 vaccine.

CDR3 sequence reads: CASSFHSLGQPQHF. As DNA, the CDR3 is TGTGCCAGCAGTTTTCACAGCTTAGGTCAGCCCCAGCATTTT. The chain uses TRBV6-5 and TRBJ1-5; the D is unclear. CDR3 size: 14 residues. V gave up 4 bases and J gave up 6 bases, with 13 bases separating them. Germline V gene sequence: CDR1 MNHEY, CDR2 SVGAGI.